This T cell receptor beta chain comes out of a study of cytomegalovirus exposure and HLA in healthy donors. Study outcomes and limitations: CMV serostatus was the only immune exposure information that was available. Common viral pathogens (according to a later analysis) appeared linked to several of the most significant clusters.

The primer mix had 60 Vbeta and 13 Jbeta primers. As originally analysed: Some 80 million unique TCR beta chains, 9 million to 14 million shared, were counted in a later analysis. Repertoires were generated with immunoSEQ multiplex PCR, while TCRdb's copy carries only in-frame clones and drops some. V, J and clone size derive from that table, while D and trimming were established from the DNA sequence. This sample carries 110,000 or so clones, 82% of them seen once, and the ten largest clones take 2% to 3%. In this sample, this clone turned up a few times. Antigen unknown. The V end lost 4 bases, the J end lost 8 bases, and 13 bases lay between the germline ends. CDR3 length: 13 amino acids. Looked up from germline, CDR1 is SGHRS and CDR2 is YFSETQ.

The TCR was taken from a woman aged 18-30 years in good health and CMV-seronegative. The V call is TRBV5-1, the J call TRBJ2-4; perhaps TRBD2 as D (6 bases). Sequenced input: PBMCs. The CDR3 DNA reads TGCGCCAGCAGCCCGCAGGGAGGAGACATTCAGTACTTC. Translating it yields CASSPQGGDIQYF.